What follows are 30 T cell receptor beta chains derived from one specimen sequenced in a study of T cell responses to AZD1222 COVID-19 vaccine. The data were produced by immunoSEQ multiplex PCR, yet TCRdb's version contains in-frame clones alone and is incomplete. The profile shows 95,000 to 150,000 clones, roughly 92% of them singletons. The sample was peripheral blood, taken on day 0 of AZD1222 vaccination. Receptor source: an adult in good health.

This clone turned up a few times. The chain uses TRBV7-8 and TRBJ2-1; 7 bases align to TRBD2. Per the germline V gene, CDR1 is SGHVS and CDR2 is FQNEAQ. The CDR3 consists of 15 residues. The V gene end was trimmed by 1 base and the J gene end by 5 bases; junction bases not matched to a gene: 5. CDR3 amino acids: CASSLGGGFDNEQFF. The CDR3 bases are TGTGCCAGCAGCTTAGGGGGGGGATTTGACAATGAGCAGTTCTTC.

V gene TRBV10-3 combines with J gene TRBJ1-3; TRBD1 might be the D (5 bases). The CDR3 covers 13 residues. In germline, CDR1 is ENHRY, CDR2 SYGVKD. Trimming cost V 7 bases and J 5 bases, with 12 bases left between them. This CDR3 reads CAIKDVGRNTIYF. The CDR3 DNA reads TGTGCCATCAAAGACGTGGGGCGAAACACCATATATTTT.

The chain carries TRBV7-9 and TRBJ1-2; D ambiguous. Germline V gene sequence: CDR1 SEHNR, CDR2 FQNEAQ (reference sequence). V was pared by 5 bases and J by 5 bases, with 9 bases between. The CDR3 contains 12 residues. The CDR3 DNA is TGTGCCAGCAGCCCCCGGGATTATGGCTACACCTTC. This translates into CASSPRDYGYTF.

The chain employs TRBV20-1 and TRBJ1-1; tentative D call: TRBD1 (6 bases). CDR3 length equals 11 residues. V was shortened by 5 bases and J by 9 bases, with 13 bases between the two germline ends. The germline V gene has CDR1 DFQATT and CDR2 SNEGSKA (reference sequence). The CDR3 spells CSARGGGQAFF. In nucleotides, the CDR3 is TGCAGTGCTCGCGGGGGGGGGCAAGCTTTCTTT.

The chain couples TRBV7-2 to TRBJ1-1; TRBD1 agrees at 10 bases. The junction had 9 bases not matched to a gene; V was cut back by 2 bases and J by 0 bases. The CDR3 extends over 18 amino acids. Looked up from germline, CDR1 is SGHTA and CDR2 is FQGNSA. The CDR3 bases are TGTGCCAGCAGCTTAAGGGGGGGGACAGGGGCATTGAACACTGAAGCTTTCTTT. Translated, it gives CASSLRGGTGALNTEAFF.

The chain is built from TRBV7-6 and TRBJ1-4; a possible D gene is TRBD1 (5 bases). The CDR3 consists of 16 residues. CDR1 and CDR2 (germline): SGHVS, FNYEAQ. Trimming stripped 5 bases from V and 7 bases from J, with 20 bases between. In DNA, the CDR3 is TGTGCCAGCAGCCACGGCTTCGGGTTGGGGGGTGAAAAACTGTTTTTT. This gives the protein CASSHGFGLGGEKLFF.

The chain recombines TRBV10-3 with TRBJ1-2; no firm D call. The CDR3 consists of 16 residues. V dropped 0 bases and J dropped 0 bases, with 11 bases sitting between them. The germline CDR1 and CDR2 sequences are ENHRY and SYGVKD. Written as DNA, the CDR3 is TGTGCCATCAGTGAGTCTGGGGTTATATCTAACTATGGCTACACCTTC. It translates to CAISESGVISNYGYTF.

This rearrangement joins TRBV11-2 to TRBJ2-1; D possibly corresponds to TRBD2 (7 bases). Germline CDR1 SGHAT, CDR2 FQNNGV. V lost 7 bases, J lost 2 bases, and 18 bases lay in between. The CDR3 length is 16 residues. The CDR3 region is CASNPRGGRTYNEQFF. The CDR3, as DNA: TGTGCCAGCAACCCTAGGGGGGGGAGGACCTACAATGAGCAGTTCTTC.

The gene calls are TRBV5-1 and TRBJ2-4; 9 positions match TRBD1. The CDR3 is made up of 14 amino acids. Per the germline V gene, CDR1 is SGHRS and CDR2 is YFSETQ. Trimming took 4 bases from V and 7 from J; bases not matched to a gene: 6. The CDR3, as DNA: TGCGCCAGCAGCAGGGGACAGGGTTGGAACATTCAGTACTTC. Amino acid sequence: CASSRGQGWNIQYF.

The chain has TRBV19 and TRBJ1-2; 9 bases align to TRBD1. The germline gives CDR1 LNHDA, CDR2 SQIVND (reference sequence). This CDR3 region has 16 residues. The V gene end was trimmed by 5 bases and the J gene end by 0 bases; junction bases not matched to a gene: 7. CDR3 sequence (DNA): TGTGCCAGTAGTTATGACAGGGGGTCTGCTAACTATGGCTACACCTTC. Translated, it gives CASSYDRGSANYGYTF.

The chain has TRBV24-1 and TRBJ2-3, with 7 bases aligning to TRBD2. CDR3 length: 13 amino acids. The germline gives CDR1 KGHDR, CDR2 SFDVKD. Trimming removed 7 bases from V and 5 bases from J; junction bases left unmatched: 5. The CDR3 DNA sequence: TGTGCCACCAGACCCCAGCGGGGAGATACGCAGTATTTT. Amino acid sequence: CATRPQRGDTQYF.

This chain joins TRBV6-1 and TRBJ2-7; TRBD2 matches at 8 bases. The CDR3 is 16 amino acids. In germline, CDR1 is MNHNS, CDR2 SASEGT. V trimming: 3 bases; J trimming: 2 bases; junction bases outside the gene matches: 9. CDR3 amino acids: CASSDGGGPLTYEQYF. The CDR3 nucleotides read TGTGCCAGCAGTGACGGGGGGGGGCCCCTAACCTACGAGCAGTACTTC.

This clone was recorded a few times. CDR3 coding DNA: TGTGCCAGCAGCCTGACTCCTTACACTGAAGCTTTCTTT. Translated, it gives CASSLTPYTEAFF. This chain joins TRBV6-5 and TRBJ1-1; D is ambiguous. Trimming left V 6 bases short and J 3 bases short, with 11 bases between. From germline, CDR1 is MNHEY and CDR2 SVGAGI. There are 13 residues in the CDR3.

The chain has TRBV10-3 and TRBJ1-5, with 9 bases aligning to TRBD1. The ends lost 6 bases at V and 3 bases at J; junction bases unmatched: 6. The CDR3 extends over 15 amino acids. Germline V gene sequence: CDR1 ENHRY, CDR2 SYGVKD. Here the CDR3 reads CAISRDRAPNQPQHF. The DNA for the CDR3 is TGTGCCATCAGCCGGGACAGGGCGCCCAATCAGCCCCAGCATTTT.

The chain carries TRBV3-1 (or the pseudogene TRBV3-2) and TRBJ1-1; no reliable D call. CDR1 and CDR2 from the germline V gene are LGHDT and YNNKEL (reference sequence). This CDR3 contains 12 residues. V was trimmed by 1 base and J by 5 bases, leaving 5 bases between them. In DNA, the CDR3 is TGTGCCAGCAGCCAAGGGAGAACTGAAGCTTTCTTT. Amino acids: CASSQGRTEAFF.

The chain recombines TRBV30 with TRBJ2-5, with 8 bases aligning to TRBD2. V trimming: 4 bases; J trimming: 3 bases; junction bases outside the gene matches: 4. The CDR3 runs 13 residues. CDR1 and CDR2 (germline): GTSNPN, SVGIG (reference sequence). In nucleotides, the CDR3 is TGTGCCTGGACCCCCGGGGGGGAAGAGACCCAGTACTTC. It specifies CAWTPGGEETQYF.

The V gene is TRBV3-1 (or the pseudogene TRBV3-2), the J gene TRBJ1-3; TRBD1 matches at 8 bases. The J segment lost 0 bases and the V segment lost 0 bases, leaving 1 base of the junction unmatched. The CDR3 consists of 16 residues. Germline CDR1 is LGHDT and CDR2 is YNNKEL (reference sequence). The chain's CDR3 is CASSQEDRGSGNTIYF. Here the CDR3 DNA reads TGTGCCAGCAGCCAAGAAGACAGGGGCTCTGGAAACACCATATATTTT.

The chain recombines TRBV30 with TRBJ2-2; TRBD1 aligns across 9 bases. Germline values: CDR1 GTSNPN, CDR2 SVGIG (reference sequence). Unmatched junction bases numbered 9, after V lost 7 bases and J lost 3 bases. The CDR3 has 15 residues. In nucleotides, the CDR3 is TGTGCCTCAGACACAGGACAGGGGTACACCGGGGAGCTGTTTTTT. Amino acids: CASDTGQGYTGELFF. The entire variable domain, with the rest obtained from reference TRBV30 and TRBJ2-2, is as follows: SQTIHQWPATLVQPVGSPLSLECTVEGTSNPNLYWYRQAAGRGLQLLFYSVGIGQISSEVPQNLSASRPQDRQFILSSKKLLLSDSGFYLCASDTGQGYTGELFFGEGSRLTVL.

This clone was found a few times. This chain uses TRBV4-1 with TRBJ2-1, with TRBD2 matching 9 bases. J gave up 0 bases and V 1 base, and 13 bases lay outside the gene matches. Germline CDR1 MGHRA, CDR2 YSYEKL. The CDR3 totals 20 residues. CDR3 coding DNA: TGCGCCAGCAGCCAAGGTCTTAGCGGGGGTGTACTGAGCTCCTACAATGAGCAGTTCTTC. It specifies CASSQGLSGGVLSSYNEQFF.

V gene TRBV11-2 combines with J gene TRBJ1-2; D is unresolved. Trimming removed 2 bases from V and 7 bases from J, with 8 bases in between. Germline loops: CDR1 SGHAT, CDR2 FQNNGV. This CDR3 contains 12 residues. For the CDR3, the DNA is TGTGCCAGCAGCTTATCTGAGGCTGGCTACACCTTC. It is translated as CASSLSEAGYTF.

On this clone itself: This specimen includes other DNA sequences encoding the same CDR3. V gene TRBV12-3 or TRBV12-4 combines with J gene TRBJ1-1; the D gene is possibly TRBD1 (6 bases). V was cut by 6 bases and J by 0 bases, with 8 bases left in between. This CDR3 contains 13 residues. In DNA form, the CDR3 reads TGTGCCAGCAGCGGACAGATGAACACTGAAGCTTTCTTT. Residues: CASSGQMNTEAFF.

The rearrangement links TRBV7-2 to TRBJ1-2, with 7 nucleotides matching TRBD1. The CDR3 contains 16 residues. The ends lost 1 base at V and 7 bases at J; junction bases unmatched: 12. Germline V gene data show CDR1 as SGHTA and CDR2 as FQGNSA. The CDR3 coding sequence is TGTGCCAGCAGCTTAGTAGGGGGCGGCCCCTCGGGTGGCTACACCTTC. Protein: CASSLVGGGPSGGYTF.

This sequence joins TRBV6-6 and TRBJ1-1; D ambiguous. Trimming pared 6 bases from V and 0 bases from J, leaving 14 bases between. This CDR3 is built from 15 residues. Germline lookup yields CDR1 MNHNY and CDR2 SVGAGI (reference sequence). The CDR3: CASSSDQNLNTEAFF. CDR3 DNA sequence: TGTGCCAGCAGCTCTGACCAAAACTTGAACACTGAAGCTTTCTTT.

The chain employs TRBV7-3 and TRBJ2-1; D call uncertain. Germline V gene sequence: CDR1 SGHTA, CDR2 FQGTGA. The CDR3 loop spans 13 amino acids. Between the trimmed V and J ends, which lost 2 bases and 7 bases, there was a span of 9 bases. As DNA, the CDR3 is TGTGCCAGCAGCTTAGACCCCGGGAATGAGCAGTTCTTC. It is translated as CASSLDPGNEQFF.

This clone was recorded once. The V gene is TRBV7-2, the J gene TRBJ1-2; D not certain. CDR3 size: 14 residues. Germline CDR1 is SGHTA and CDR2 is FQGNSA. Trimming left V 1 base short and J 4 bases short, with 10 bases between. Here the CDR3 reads CASSLGAGSYGYTF. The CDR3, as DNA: TGTGCCAGCAGCTTAGGGGCGGGGAGCTATGGCTACACCTTC.

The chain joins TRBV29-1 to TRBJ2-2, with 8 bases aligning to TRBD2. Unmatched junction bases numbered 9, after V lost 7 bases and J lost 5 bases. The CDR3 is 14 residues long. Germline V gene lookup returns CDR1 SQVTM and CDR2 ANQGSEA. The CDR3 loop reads CSAVGLAQTGELFF. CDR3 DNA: TGCAGCGCCGTCGGACTAGCACAAACCGGGGAGCTGTTTTTT.

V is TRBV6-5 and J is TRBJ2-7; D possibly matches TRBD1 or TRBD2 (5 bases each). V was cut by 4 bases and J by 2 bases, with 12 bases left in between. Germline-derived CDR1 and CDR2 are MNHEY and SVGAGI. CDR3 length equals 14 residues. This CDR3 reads CASSFRDGPYEQYF. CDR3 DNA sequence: TGTGCCAGCAGTTTTCGGGACGGTCCCTACGAGCAGTACTTC.

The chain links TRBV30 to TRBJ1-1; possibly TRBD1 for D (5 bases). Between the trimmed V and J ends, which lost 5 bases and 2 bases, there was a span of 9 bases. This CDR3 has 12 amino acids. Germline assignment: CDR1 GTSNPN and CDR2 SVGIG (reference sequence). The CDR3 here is CAWGAYNTEAFF. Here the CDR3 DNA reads TGTGCCTGGGGGGCCTATAACACTGAAGCTTTCTTT.

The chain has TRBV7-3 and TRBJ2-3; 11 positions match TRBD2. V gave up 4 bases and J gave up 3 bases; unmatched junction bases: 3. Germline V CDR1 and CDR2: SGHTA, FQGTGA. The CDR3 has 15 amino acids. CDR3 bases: TGTGCCAGCAGCTCACGACTAGCGGGGACAGATACGCAGTATTTT. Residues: CASSSRLAGTDTQYF.

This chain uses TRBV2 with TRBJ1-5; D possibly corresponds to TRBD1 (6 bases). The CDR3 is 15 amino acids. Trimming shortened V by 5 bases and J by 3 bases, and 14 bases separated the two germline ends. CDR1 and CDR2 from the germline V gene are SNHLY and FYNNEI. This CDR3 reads CASSMYRDVNQPQHF. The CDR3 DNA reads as TGTGCCAGCAGTATGTACAGGGATGTCAATCAGCCCCAGCATTTT.